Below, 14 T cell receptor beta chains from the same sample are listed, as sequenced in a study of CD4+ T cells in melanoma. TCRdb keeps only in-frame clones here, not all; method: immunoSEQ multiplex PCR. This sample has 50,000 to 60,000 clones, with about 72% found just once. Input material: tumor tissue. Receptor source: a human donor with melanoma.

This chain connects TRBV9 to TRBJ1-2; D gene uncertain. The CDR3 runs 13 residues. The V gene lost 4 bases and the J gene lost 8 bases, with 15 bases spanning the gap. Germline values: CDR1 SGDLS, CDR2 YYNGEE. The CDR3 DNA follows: TGTGCCAGCAGCTCTCGGGGTTCCGGCGGCTACACCTTC. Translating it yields CASSSRGSGGYTF.

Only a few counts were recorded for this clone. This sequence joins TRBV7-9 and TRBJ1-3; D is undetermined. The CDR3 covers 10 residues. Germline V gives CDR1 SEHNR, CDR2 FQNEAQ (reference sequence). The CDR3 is CAVAGNTIYF. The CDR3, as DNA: TGTGCAGTGGCAGGAAACACCATATATTTT.

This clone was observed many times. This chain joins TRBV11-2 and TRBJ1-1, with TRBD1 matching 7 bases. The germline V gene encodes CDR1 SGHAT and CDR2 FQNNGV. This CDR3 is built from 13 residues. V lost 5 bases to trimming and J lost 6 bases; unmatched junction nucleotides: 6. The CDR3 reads CASSPQGSPEAFF. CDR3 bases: TGTGCCAGCAGCCCACAGGGGAGTCCTGAAGCTTTCTTT. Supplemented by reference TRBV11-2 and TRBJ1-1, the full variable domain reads EAGVAQSPRYKIIEKRQSVAFWCNPISGHATLYWYQQILGQGPKLLIQFQNNGVVDDSQLPKDRFSAERLKGVDSTLKIQPAKLEDSAVYLCASSPQGSPEAFFGQGTRLTVV.

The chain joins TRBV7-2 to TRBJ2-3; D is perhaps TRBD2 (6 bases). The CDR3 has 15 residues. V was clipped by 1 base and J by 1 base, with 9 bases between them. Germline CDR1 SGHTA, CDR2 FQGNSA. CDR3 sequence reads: CASSLVTGGTDTQYF. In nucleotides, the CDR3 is TGTGCCAGCAGCTTAGTCACGGGGGGCACAGATACGCAGTATTTT.

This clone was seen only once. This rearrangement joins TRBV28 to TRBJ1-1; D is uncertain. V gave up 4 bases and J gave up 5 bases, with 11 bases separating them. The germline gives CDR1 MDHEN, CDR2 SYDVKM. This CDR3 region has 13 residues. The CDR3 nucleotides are TGTGCCAGCAGTTCCTCAGGACGGACTGAAGCTTTCTTT. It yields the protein CASSSSGRTEAFF.

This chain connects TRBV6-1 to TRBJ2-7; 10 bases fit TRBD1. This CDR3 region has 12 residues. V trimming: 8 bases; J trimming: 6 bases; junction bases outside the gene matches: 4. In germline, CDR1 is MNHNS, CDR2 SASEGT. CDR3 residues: CASGTGAIEQYF. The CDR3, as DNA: TGTGCCAGCGGGACAGGGGCAATCGAGCAGTACTTC.

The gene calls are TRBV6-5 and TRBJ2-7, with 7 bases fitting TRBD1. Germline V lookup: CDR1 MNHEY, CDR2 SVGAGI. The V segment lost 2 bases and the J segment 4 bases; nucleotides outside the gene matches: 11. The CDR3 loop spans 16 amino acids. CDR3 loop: CASSYTRDSPLYEQYF. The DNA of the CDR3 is TGTGCCAGCAGTTACACCCGGGACAGCCCTTTGTACGAGCAGTACTTC.

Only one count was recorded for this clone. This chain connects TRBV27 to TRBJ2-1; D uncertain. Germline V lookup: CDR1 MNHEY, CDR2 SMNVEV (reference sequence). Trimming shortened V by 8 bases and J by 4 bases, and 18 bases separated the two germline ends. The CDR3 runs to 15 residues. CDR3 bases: TGTGCCAGCCGGACCCGTTTTGTGGGTTACAATGAGCAGTTCTTC. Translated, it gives CASRTRFVGYNEQFF.

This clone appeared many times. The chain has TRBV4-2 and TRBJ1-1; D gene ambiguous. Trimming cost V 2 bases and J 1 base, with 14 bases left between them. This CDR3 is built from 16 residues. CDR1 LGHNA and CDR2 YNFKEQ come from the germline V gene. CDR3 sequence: CASSQLLLGPNTEAFF. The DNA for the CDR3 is TGTGCCAGCAGCCAACTACTCCTGGGCCCGAACACTGAAGCTTTCTTT.

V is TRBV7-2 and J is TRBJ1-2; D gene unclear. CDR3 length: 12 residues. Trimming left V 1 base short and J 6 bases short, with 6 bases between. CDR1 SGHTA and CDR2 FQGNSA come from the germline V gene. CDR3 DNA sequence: TGTGCCAGCAGCTTAGTTTCTGATGGCTACACCTTC. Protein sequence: CASSLVSDGYTF.

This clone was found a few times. Here the CDR3 DNA reads TGTGCCACTCGAGTGAGGGACGGGTATGGGGCCAACGTCCTGACTTTC. Its protein is CATRVRDGYGANVLTF. This chain connects TRBV15 to TRBJ2-6; D possibly matches TRBD1 or TRBD2 (5 bases each). V dropped 9 bases and J dropped 3 bases, with 18 bases sitting between them. Germline CDR1 LNHNV, CDR2 YYDKDF (reference sequence). The CDR3 has 16 residues.

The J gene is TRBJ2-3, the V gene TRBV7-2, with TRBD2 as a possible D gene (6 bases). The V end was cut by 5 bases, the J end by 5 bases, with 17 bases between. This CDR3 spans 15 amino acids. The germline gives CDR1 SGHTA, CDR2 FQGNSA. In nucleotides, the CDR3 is TGTGCCAGCAGCCTCCGGGGGATGGGAATAGATACGCAGTATTTT. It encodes CASSLRGMGIDTQYF.

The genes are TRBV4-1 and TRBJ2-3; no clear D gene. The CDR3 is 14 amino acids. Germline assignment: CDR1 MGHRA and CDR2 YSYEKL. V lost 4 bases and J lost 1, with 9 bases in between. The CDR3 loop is CASSRADGTDTQYF. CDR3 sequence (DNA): TGCGCCAGCAGCCGGGCCGACGGCACAGATACGCAGTATTTT.

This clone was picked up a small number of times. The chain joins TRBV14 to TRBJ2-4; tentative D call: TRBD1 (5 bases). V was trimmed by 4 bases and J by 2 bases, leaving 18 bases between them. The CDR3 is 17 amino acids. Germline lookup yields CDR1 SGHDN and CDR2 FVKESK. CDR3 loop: CASSLDSGAGTKNIQYF. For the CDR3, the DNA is TGTGCCAGCAGCCTAGACTCTGGGGCTGGGACCAAAAACATTCAGTACTTC.